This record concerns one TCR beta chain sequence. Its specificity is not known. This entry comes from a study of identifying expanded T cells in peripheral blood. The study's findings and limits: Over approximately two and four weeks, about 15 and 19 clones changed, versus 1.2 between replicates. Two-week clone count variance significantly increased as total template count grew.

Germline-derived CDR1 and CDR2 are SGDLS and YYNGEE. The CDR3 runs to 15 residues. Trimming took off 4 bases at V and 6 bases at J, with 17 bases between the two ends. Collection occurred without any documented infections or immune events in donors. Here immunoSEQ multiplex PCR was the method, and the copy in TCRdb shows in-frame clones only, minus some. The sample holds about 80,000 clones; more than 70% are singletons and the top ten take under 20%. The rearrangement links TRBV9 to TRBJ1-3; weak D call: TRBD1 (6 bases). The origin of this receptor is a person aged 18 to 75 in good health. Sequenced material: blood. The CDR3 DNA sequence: TGTGCCAGCAGCCCCGGAGGGGGGCTGATAAACACCATATATTTT. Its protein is CASSPGGGLINTIYF. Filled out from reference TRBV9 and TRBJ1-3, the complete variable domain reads DSGVTQTPKHLITATGQRVTLRCSPRSGDLSVYWYQQSLDQGLQFLIQYYNGEERAKGNILERFSAQQFPDLHSELNLSSLELGDSALYFCASSPGGGLINTIYFGEGSWLTVV.